The 32 T cell receptor beta chains below all came from one sample that was sequenced in a study of blood T cell repertoires in COVID-19. Sequencing was performed with immunoSEQ multiplex PCR; in TCRdb, only in-frame clones are kept and a portion is missing. The sample lists 400,000 or so clones; 89% were seen once. Sequenced material: peripheral blood. The source is a woman in her 40s with COVID-19, enrolled during active disease.

The chain uses TRBV27 and TRBJ1-5; D ambiguous. CDR3 length equals 15 residues. V lost 6 bases to trimming and J lost 2 bases, with 14 bases between them. The germline V gene has CDR1 MNHEY and CDR2 SMNVEV (reference sequence). In DNA form, the CDR3 reads TGTGCCAGCAGCCCCGTGGTTGGAGGCAATCAGCCCCAGCATTTT. Protein: CASSPVVGGNQPQHF.

The rearrangement links TRBV27 to TRBJ1-2; 9 bases agree with TRBD1. V gave up 6 bases and J gave up 10 bases; unmatched junction bases: 6. The CDR3 has 12 amino acids. Germline assignment: CDR1 MNHEY and CDR2 SMNVEV (reference sequence). The CDR3 DNA reads as TGTGCCAGCAGGGTGGACAGGGGAGCCTACACCTTC. It encodes CASRVDRGAYTF.

The J gene is TRBJ1-3, the V gene TRBV4-1; D might be TRBD1 (5 bases). The germline CDR1 and CDR2 sequences are MGHRA and YSYEKL. This CDR3 has 18 amino acids. Trimming took off 0 bases at V and 8 bases at J, with 23 bases between the two ends. This CDR3 is CASSQDRVVSGFKDTIYF. DNA for the CDR3: TGCGCCAGCAGCCAAGATCGGGTAGTATCAGGGTTCAAGGACACCATATATTTT.

The chain carries TRBV10-3 and TRBJ2-7; TRBD1 matches at 7 bases. Germline CDR1 is ENHRY and CDR2 is SYGVKD. This CDR3 spans 11 amino acids. Trimming took 10 bases from V and 5 from J; bases not matched to a gene: 5. CDR3 region: CATTGTNEQYF. In DNA, the CDR3 is TGTGCCACGACAGGGACCAACGAGCAGTACTTC.

The chain joins TRBV29-1 to TRBJ1-2; D unresolved. The CDR3 has 12 amino acids. Germline V gives CDR1 SQVTM, CDR2 ANQGSEA. V lost 3 bases and J 3 bases, leaving 8 bases between the germline ends. This CDR3 reads CSVDWRDYGYTF. The CDR3 DNA sequence: TGCAGCGTTGATTGGAGGGACTATGGCTACACCTTC.

V is TRBV27 and J is TRBJ2-1, with D maybe TRBD1 (6 bases). The CDR3 loop spans 14 amino acids. The germline V gene encodes CDR1 MNHEY and CDR2 SMNVEV (reference sequence). V was cut by 4 bases and J by 4 bases, with 11 bases left in between. In DNA form, the CDR3 reads TGTGCCAGCAGTTCCCTGGGGGCATACAATGAGCAGTTCTTC. Amino acid sequence: CASSSLGAYNEQFF.

V and J are TRBV18 and TRBJ2-1; 7 nucleotides align to TRBD1. Germline CDR1 and CDR2: KGHSH and LQKENI. V trimming: 6 bases; J trimming: 4 bases; junction bases outside the gene matches: 6. The CDR3 runs to 14 residues. CDR3 in DNA: TGTGCCAGCTCCCCGGGACAGCTTTACAATGAGCAGTTCTTC. This sequence encodes CASSPGQLYNEQFF. The full variable domain, in which reference TRBV18 and TRBJ2-1 provide the parts outside the CDR3, is NAGVMQNPRHLVRRRGQEARLRCSPMKGHSHVYWYRQLPEEGLKFMVYLQKENIIDESGMPKERFSAEFPKEGPSILRIQQVVRGDSAAYFCASSPGQLYNEQFFGPGTRLTVL.

The chain recombines TRBV7-3 with TRBJ2-1; TRBD2 aligns across 9 bases. Germline V gene sequence: CDR1 SGHTA, CDR2 FQGTGA. This CDR3 spans 17 amino acids. Trimming removed 0 bases from V and 6 bases from J; junction bases left unmatched: 9. In DNA form, the CDR3 reads TGTGCCAGCAGCTTAACGGCGGCTAGCGGGGTAAGCAATGAGCAGTTCTTC. Translation gives CASSLTAASGVSNEQFF.

This chain connects TRBV12-3 or TRBV12-4 to TRBJ1-1; D is unresolved. Between the trimmed V and J ends, which lost 6 bases and 10 bases, there was a span of 12 bases. This CDR3 contains 11 residues. CDR3 bases: TGTGCCAGCAGCTACCGGGGTGGAGCTTTCTTT. It yields the protein CASSYRGGAFF.

This rearrangement joins TRBV4-3 to TRBJ1-5; possible D gene TRBD1, 5 bases. Trimming left V 4 bases short and J 6 bases short, with 22 bases between. CDR1 LGHNA and CDR2 YSLEER come from the germline V gene. The CDR3 contains 17 residues. Here the CDR3 reads CASSRTLSGSFSQPQHF. The CDR3 DNA sequence: TGCGCCAGCAGCCGGACACTTTCAGGGTCGTTCTCTCAGCCCCAGCATTTT.

This clone was recorded only once. The rearrangement joins TRBV5-8 to TRBJ1-1; perhaps TRBD1 as D (5 bases). CDR1 and CDR2 from the germline V gene are SGHTS and YDEGEE. Trimming took 2 bases from V and 1 from J, leaving 12 bases between them. CDR3 size: 15 residues. The DNA for the CDR3 is TGTGCCAGCAGCTTAGGGGCCGCCTCGAACACTGAAGCTTTCTTT. Its translation: CASSLGAASNTEAFF. The whole variable domain, filled in from reference TRBV5-8 and TRBJ1-1, reads EAGVTQSPTHLIKTRGQQATLRCSPISGHTSVYWYQQALGLGLQFLLWYDEGEERNRGNFPPRFSGRQFPNYSSELNVNALELEDSALYLCASSLGAASNTEAFFGQGTRLTVV.

The chain has TRBV18 and TRBJ2-7, with D possibly TRBD1 on 5 matching bases. Germline values: CDR1 KGHSH, CDR2 LQKENI. The CDR3 totals 14 residues. V lost 1 base and J 0 bases, leaving 7 bases between the germline ends. The CDR3 DNA reads TGTGCCAGCTCACCACGACAGTCCTCCTACGAGCAGTACTTC. This translates into CASSPRQSSYEQYF.

The J gene is TRBJ2-3, the V gene TRBV5-1; D perhaps matches TRBD2 (5 bases). Per germline, CDR1 SGHRS and CDR2 YFSETQ. The CDR3 is 14 residues long. The CDR3 bases are TGCGCAGTTGGATTGGACTTGGGCACAGATACGCAGTATTTT. Translation: CAVGLDLGTDTQYF. Drawing the rest from reference TRBV5-1 and TRBJ2-3, the complete variable domain is KAGVTQTPRYLIKTRGQQVTLSCSPISGHRSVSWYQQTPGQGLQFLFEYFSETQRNKGNFPGRFSGRQFSNSRSEMNVSTLELGDSALYLCAVGLDLGTDTQYFGPGTRLTVL.

The rearrangement uses TRBV19 and TRBJ2-7; TRBD2 matches at 7 bases. Germline-derived CDR1 and CDR2 are LNHDA and SQIVND (reference sequence). The CDR3 has 19 amino acids. V shed 5 bases and J 0 bases; nucleotides not matched to a gene: 19. In DNA, the CDR3 is TGTGCCAGTAGTTCCTTAGGGGCTAGCGGTAAAACACCCTCCTACGAGCAGTACTTC. Amino acid sequence: CASSSLGASGKTPSYEQYF.

A few counts support this clone. The chain has TRBV6-4 and TRBJ2-3; 10 positions match TRBD2. The CDR3 contains 16 residues. Germline loops: CDR1 MRHNA, CDR2 SNTAGT. J was trimmed by 2 bases and V by 0 bases; bases with no gene match: 2. The CDR3 is CASSDSSGGATDTQYF. In DNA, the CDR3 is TGTGCCAGCAGTGACTCGAGCGGGGGGGCCACAGATACGCAGTATTTT.

This chain uses TRBV4-3 with TRBJ1-4; 10 bases line up with TRBD1. Germline loops: CDR1 LGHNA, CDR2 YSLEER. This CDR3 has 16 amino acids. The V and J ends lost 0 bases and 9 bases, in that order; junction bases with no gene match: 7. In DNA form, the CDR3 reads TGCGCCAGCAGCCAAGAAAACCGAGACAGGGGGCAAAAACTGTTTTTT. Residues: CASSQENRDRGQKLFF.

This sequence joins TRBV6-2 or TRBV6-3 and TRBJ2-6; a weak D match, TRBD1 (5 bases). CDR3 length: 16 residues. V dropped 5 bases and J dropped 0 bases, with 11 bases sitting between them. CDR1 is MNHEY, CDR2 SVGEGT, per germline. CDR3: CASSPRDLSGANVLTF. The CDR3 DNA reads TGTGCCAGCAGTCCCAGGGATCTCTCTGGGGCCAACGTCCTGACTTTC.

The J gene is TRBJ1-6, the V gene TRBV28; D remains ambiguous. CDR1 is MDHEN and CDR2 is SYDVKM in the germline V gene. Trimming left V 2 bases short and J 0 bases short, with 5 bases between. This CDR3 is 15 amino acids long. Here the CDR3 reads CASSLTGSYNSPLHF. As DNA, the CDR3 is TGTGCCAGCAGTTTAACGGGCTCCTATAATTCACCCCTCCACTTT. Full variable domain (missing parts from reference TRBV28 and TRBJ1-6): DVKVTQSSRYLVKRTGEKVFLECVQDMDHENMFWYRQDPGLGLRLIYFSYDVKMKEKGDIPEGYSVSREKKERFSLILESASTNQTSMYLCASSLTGSYNSPLHFGNGTRLTVT.

The chain links TRBV28 to TRBJ1-5; TRBD1 matches 8 bases. V shed 5 bases and J 2 bases; nucleotides not matched to a gene: 5. The CDR3 has 15 residues. Germline CDR1 is MDHEN and CDR2 is SYDVKM. The CDR3 spells CASSALTGGNQPQHF. In DNA form, the CDR3 reads TGTGCCAGCAGTGCATTGACAGGGGGCAATCAGCCCCAGCATTTT. Full variable domain (outside the CDR3, taken from reference TRBV28 and TRBJ1-5): DVKVTQSSRYLVKRTGEKVFLECVQDMDHENMFWYRQDPGLGLRLIYFSYDVKMKEKGDIPEGYSVSREKKERFSLILESASTNQTSMYLCASSALTGGNQPQHFGDGTRLSIL.

The gene calls are TRBV18 and TRBJ1-2; 7 positions match TRBD1. Germline trimming cut 5 bases from V and 8 bases from J; bases unmatched to any gene: 11. The CDR3 is 14 amino acids. From germline, CDR1 is KGHSH and CDR2 LQKENI. This CDR3 reads CASSFNQGTEGYTF. CDR3 nucleotide sequence: TGTGCCAGCTCATTCAATCAGGGGACAGAAGGCTACACCTTC.

The chain recombines TRBV6-2 or TRBV6-3 with TRBJ1-4; 8 positions match TRBD1. CDR3 length: 13 residues. Germline V CDR1 and CDR2: MNHEY, SVGEGT. After removal of 8 bases from V and 8 bases from J, the junction contained 7 bases not matched to a gene. This chain's CDR3 is CASGRDRTEKLFF. CDR3 nucleotide sequence: TGTGCCAGCGGCCGGGACAGGACAGAAAAACTGTTTTTT.

The genes are TRBV5-4 and TRBJ1-6; possible D gene TRBD1, 5 bases. The CDR3 extends over 14 amino acids. Germline V lookup: CDR1 SGHNT, CDR2 YYREEE (reference sequence). Deletions cut 0 bases from V and 15 bases from J, with 16 bases between. Here the CDR3 reads CASSLGTSDRGLHF. The CDR3 DNA follows: TGTGCCAGCAGCTTGGGGACAAGCGATAGGGGCCTCCACTTT.

The rearrangement joins TRBV2 to TRBJ1-3; the D is unclear. Per the germline V gene, CDR1 is SNHLY and CDR2 is FYNNEI. The CDR3 is 13 amino acids. Trimming left V 8 bases short and J 0 bases short, with 8 bases between. CDR3 DNA: TGTGCCAGCGGTACAGTCTCTGGAAACACCATATATTTT. Translating it yields CASGTVSGNTIYF.

This clone was recorded many times. This sample also contains other DNA sequences that code for the same CDR3. J is TRBJ1-1 and V is TRBV29-1; D not resolved. V shed 7 bases and J shed 1 base, with 7 bases lying between them. This CDR3 comprises 11 residues. CDR1 and CDR2 (germline): SQVTM, ANQGSEA. The CDR3 loop reads CSGAQNTEAFF. In nucleotides, the CDR3 is TGCAGCGGGGCCCAGAACACTGAAGCTTTCTTT.

This clone turned up a few times. The rearrangement uses TRBV27 and TRBJ1-5; weak D call: TRBD1 (6 bases). Germline CDR1 and CDR2: MNHEY and SMNVEV (reference sequence). The CDR3 has 14 amino acids. V lost 5 bases and J 8 bases, leaving 16 bases between the germline ends. The CDR3 region is CASSLVQGTKPQHF. The CDR3 DNA sequence: TGTGCCAGCAGTCTCGTACAGGGTACCAAGCCCCAGCATTTT.

V usage is TRBV7-2 and J usage is TRBJ2-7; 10 positions agree with TRBD2. The germline V gene has CDR1 SGHTA and CDR2 FQGNSA. The V segment lost 5 bases and the J segment 2 bases; nucleotides outside the gene matches: 6. The length of the CDR3 is 15 residues. The chain's CDR3 is CASSALAGVPYEQYF. In DNA form, the CDR3 reads TGTGCCAGCAGCGCTCTAGCGGGGGTCCCCTACGAGCAGTACTTC.

This clone came up a few times. CDR3 coding DNA: TGTGCCAGCAGCTCGATGGGGGGGGGCTCCTACGAGCAGTACTTC. This translates into CASSSMGGGSYEQYF. The chain links TRBV7-2 to TRBJ2-7; 7 bases match TRBD2. Unmatched junction bases numbered 6, after V lost 4 bases and J lost 0 bases. The CDR3 has 15 amino acids. Per the germline V gene, CDR1 is SGHTA and CDR2 is FQGNSA.

The V call is TRBV28, the J call TRBJ2-3, with a weak D call TRBD2 (5 bases). The CDR3 extends over 12 amino acids. Germline CDR1 reads MDHEN; CDR2 reads SYDVKM. The ends were cut back, 7 bases at V and 1 base at J, with 6 bases in the middle. The CDR3 sequence is CASTEGTDTQYF. CDR3 bases: TGTGCCAGCACGGAGGGCACAGATACGCAGTATTTT.

This chain joins TRBV7-3 and TRBJ2-2; 8 bases line up with TRBD2. CDR3 length: 16 amino acids. Germline lookup yields CDR1 SGHTA and CDR2 FQGTGA. V lost 5 bases and J lost 6; bases outside the gene matches: 11. CDR3 DNA sequence: TGTGCCAGCAGCCCGGATAGCGGGATTGGTCCCGGGGAGCTGTTTTTT. It codes for CASSPDSGIGPGELFF.

The genes are TRBV28 and TRBJ1-1, with a weak D call TRBD1 (5 bases). Trimming removed 3 bases at V and 1 base at J, with 18 bases between. Germline CDR1 reads MDHEN; CDR2 reads SYDVKM. The CDR3 runs to 17 residues. DNA for the CDR3: TGTGCCAGCAGTTTGGTGGTTCAGGTCGACAGGAACACTGAAGCTTTCTTT. Its protein is CASSLVVQVDRNTEAFF.

This chain's CDR3 is CAISGTLPYEQYF. DNA for the CDR3: TGTGCCATCTCAGGGACTTTGCCCTACGAGCAGTACTTC. This chain uses TRBV10-3 with TRBJ2-7; possibly TRBD2 for D (6 bases). Germline CDR1 reads ENHRY; CDR2 reads SYGVKD. Trimming took 8 bases from V and 2 from J, leaving 13 bases between them. The CDR3 contains 13 residues.

The chain links TRBV5-1 to TRBJ1-2, with D possibly TRBD1 on 6 matching bases. Trimming removed 3 bases from V and 6 bases from J, with 15 bases in between. The CDR3 totals 14 residues. Germline CDR1 is SGHRS and CDR2 is YFSETQ. The CDR3 DNA reads TGCGCCAGCAGCTATTCCGACAGGATGGATGGCTACACCTTC. This translates into CASSYSDRMDGYTF.